This T cell receptor (beta chain) was identified during a study of cytomegalovirus exposure and HLA in healthy donors. Turning to the study itself: Per a later analysis, the roughly 700 first-cohort and some 110 validation repertoires shared one platform.

Comments on this clone: Its antigen is unidentified.

Study findings and constraints: In the roughly 130 validation repertoires, a later analysis found that first-cohort TCR clusters tended to co-occur. In vitro, three CMV-associated chains proved specific for CMV antigens.

With 3 bases removed from V and 7 bases from J, the gap between germline ends came to 13 bases. Germline loops: CDR1 SGHAT, CDR2 FQNNGV. The CDR3 totals 14 residues. Clones were sequenced by immunoSEQ multiplex PCR, and TCRdb holds only the in-frame ones, with some missing. The data contain 71,000 or so clones, less than 95% of them singletons. The chain carries TRBV11-2 and TRBJ2-1; tentative D call: TRBD2 (7 bases). The clonotype was recovered from a woman between 18 and 29 years old in good health and CMV-seronegative. Sequenced: PBMCs. The CDR3 DNA reads as TGTGCCAGCAGCTTTGGACTAGGGGGGAATGAGCAGTTCTTC. Protein product: CASSFGLGGNEQFF.